The 16 T cell receptor beta chains below come from one sample, sequenced in a study of blood T cells in healthy people across ages. Using a J-beta primer mix together with a sample-barcoded 5' primer, a second PCR was run for roughly 7 to 11 cycles. In TCRdb, the 5' RACE reads were re-called with MiXCR into one record per CDR3 protein. The sample shows approximately 670,000 distinct CDR3 sequences, approximately 40% of them seen only once. Sequenced material: blood. Source of these receptors: an elderly man in good health.

The V gene is TRBV6-6, the J gene TRBJ2-5; D might be TRBD1 or TRBD2, each matching 5 bases. Trimming removed 0 bases from V and 4 bases from J, with 18 bases in between. The CDR3 extends over 17 amino acids. Germline CDR1 reads MNHNY; CDR2 reads SVGAGI (reference sequence). The CDR3: CASSYSSLLTGGETQYF. The CDR3 DNA reads as TGTGCCAGCAGTTACTCGTCTCTGTTAACTGGGGGAGAGACCCAGTACTTC.

The rearrangement links TRBV28 to TRBJ2-6, with D unresolved. The CDR3 consists of 17 residues. V lost 6 bases to trimming and J lost 1 base, with 16 bases between them. The germline CDR1 and CDR2 sequences are MDHEN and SYDVKM. The CDR3 loop reads CASSGPTQPSGANVLTF. The CDR3 nucleotides are TGTGCCAGCAGCGGACCGACCCAGCCTTCTGGGGCCAACGTCCTGACTTTC.

The chain couples TRBV29-1 to TRBJ1-1, with TRBD1 as a possible D gene (5 bases). This CDR3 spans 14 amino acids. Germline V gene data show CDR1 as SQVTM and CDR2 as ANQGSEA. V lost 1 base to trimming and J lost 5 bases, with 14 bases between them. The CDR3 bases are TGCAGCGTTGAAGTTACCGGGGGTGGGACTGAAGCTTTCTTT. Amino acids: CSVEVTGGGTEAFF.

This clonotype was picked up many times. V gene TRBV5-6 combines with J gene TRBJ2-5; D not certain. This CDR3 contains 14 residues. V was trimmed by 2 bases and J by 1 base, leaving 9 bases between them. Looked up from germline, CDR1 is SGHDT and CDR2 is YYEEEE. The CDR3 sequence: CASSLATVQETQYF. The CDR3, as DNA: TGTGCCAGCAGCTTAGCGACGGTCCAAGAGACCCAGTACTTC.

This clonotype appeared once. A much bigger clone sits one base away, suggesting this may be a read error. The chain employs TRBV27 and TRBJ2-7; 8 nucleotides match TRBD1. Germline assignment: CDR1 MNHEY and CDR2 SMNVEV (reference sequence). The CDR3 is made up of 14 amino acids. CDR3 DNA: TGTGCCAGCAGTTTGTACAGGGGGTCGTACGAGCGGTACTTC. It encodes CASSLYRGSYERYF.

J is TRBJ2-5 and V is TRBV20-1, with 10 bases that match TRBD2. J was trimmed by 1 base and V by 3 bases; bases with no gene match: 8. CDR1 DFQATT and CDR2 SNEGSKA come from the germline V gene (reference sequence). The CDR3 sequence is 16 residues long. CDR3 in DNA: TGCAGTGCTAGCGGTCTACTAGCGGGATTCCAAGAGACCCAGTACTTC. It specifies CSASGLLAGFQETQYF.

V is TRBV25-1 and J is TRBJ2-7, with no clear D. From germline, CDR1 is MGHDK and CDR2 SYGVNS. Between the trimmed V and J ends, which lost 4 bases and 4 bases, there was a span of 8 bases. This CDR3 has 12 residues. The CDR3 nucleotides are TGTGCCAGCAGTGTGGACCTGTACGAGCAGTACTTC. Translated, it gives CASSVDLYEQYF.

The rearrangement uses TRBV7-2 and TRBJ2-1; D gene ambiguous. Germline CDR1 and CDR2: SGHTA and FQGNSA. The V end lost 5 bases, the J end lost 4 bases, and 9 bases lay between the germline ends. The CDR3 has 13 residues. CDR3 protein: CASSTRRYNEQFF. The CDR3 region has the DNA TGTGCCAGCAGCACTCGACGGTACAATGAGCAGTTCTTC.

A few counts support this clonotype. J is TRBJ2-7 and V is TRBV3-1; D is perhaps TRBD2 (5 bases). The CDR3 runs 16 residues. CDR1 LGHDT and CDR2 YNNKEL come from the germline V gene (reference sequence). Trimming removed 3 bases from V and 0 bases from J, with 15 bases in between. CDR3 sequence (DNA): TGTGCCAGCAGCCATTCTCTTCGGCGGGCCTCCTACGAGCAGTACTTC. Translated, it gives CASSHSLRRASYEQYF.

The chain joins TRBV30 to TRBJ1-2; possibly TRBD1 for D (6 bases). Germline V gives CDR1 GTSNPN, CDR2 SVGIG (reference sequence). The CDR3 covers 13 residues. V lost 1 base and J lost 7, with 13 bases in between. This chain's CDR3 is CAWSAGGTPGYTF. The CDR3 DNA is TGTGCCTGGAGTGCGGGGGGCACTCCTGGCTACACCTTC.

This clonotype occurred a few times. The V call is TRBV6-4, the J call TRBJ2-3, with 10 nucleotides matching TRBD2. CDR3 size: 19 residues. J gave up 2 bases and V 2 bases, and 13 bases lay outside the gene matches. CDR1 and CDR2 (germline): MRHNA, SNTAGT. The CDR3 DNA reads TGTGCCAGCAGTGACACACAAACGCTAGCGGGGGCTGACACAGATACGCAGTATTTT. Translation gives CASSDTQTLAGADTDTQYF.

This clonotype was detected a few times. The CDR3 nucleotides read TGTGCCAGCAGCCCTAAGCGGGGTTACACAGATACGCAGTATTTT. Encoded protein: CASSPKRGYTDTQYF. The rearrangement links TRBV7-9 to TRBJ2-3; 7 nucleotides agree with TRBD2. This CDR3 has 15 amino acids. Germline-derived CDR1 and CDR2 are SEHNR and FQNEAQ (reference sequence). J gave up 2 bases and V 5 bases, and 7 bases lay outside the gene matches.

The table lists this clonotype with a few counts. This chain uses TRBV28 with TRBJ2-5; D gene ambiguous. The DNA end lines up better with TRBJ2-7; the J call may be wrong. The CDR3 spans 15 residues. The germline V gene encodes CDR1 MDHEN and CDR2 SYDVKM. The CDR3 nucleotides are TGTGCCAGCAGTTTATCCAAACCCCAGCCGACCGAGCAGTACTTC. It specifies CASSLSKPQPTEQYF.

This rearrangement joins TRBV4-3 to TRBJ2-4; 9 positions agree with TRBD1. The better agreement between TRBJ2-7 and the DNA end casts doubt on the J call. CDR3 length: 16 amino acids. CDR1 is LGHNA and CDR2 is YSLEER in the germline V gene. DNA of the CDR3: TGCGCCAGCAGCCCAGCGGAGGGACAGGGAACCTACGAGCAGTACTTC. This gives the protein CASSPAEGQGTYEQYF.

Notes on this clonotype: One base away lies a much larger clone, so this may be a sequencing read error. The chain uses TRBV4-3 and TRBJ2-1; D not resolved. The germline CDR1 and CDR2 sequences are LGHNA and YSLEER. The CDR3 runs to 14 residues. The CDR3 DNA is TGCGCCAGCGGCCAAGATCGACTTGGACCAAAGCAGTTCTTC. It translates to CASGQDRLGPKQFF.

A few counts support this clonotype. The CDR3 DNA reads TGTGCCAGCAGTGAGGGACTAGCGGGAGATACGCAGTATTTT. It codes for CASSEGLAGDTQYF. The chain carries TRBV6-2 or TRBV6-3 and TRBJ2-3, with 12 bases that match TRBD2. Trimming removed 5 bases from V and 5 bases from J; junction bases left unmatched: 2. This CDR3 has 14 amino acids. Germline loops: CDR1 MNHEY, CDR2 SVGEGT.